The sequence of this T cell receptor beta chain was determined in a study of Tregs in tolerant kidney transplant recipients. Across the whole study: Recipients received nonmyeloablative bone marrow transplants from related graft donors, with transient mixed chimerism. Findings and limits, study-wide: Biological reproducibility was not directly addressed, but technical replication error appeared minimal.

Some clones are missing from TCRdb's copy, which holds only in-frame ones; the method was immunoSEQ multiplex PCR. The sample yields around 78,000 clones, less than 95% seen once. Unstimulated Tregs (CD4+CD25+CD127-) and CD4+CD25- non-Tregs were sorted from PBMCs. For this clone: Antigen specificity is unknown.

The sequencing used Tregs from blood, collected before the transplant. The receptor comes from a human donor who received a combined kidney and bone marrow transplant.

CDR3 amino acids: CASSPIGRGNEAFF. In DNA form, the CDR3 reads TGTGCCAGCAGCCCAATCGGACGGGGAAATGAAGCTTTCTTT. The gene calls are TRBV27 and TRBJ1-1; D uncertain. The germline CDR1 and CDR2 sequences are MNHEY and SMNVEV (reference sequence). This CDR3 spans 14 amino acids. With 6 bases removed from V and 7 bases from J, the gap between germline ends came to 18 bases.